These 13 T cell receptor beta chains came from one sample sequenced in a study of cytomegalovirus exposure and HLA in healthy donors. Amplification used 60 Vbeta primers and 13 Jbeta primers. TCRdb keeps only in-frame clones here, not all; method: immunoSEQ multiplex PCR. The specimen's table records some 110,000 clones. Input material: PBMCs. These receptors were obtained from a man aged 25 to 40 in good health and CMV-seronegative.

The chain employs TRBV30 and TRBJ1-1; D might be TRBD1 (5 bases). This CDR3 contains 13 residues. Germline CDR1 and CDR2: GTSNPN and SVGIG (reference sequence). V dropped 0 bases and J dropped 3 bases, with 8 bases sitting between them. The CDR3 sequence is CAWSVPGYTEAFF. The CDR3 nucleotides are TGTGCCTGGAGTGTTCCAGGGTACACTGAAGCTTTCTTT.

In DNA, the CDR3 is TGTGCCAGCAGTGAAGTCGGGACTTACACAGATACGCAGTATTTT. This translates into CASSEVGTYTDTQYF. V is TRBV2 and J is TRBJ2-3, with D maybe TRBD2 (6 bases). The germline V and J ends were trimmed by 1 base and 2 bases, with 10 bases remaining between them. Germline V CDR1 and CDR2: SNHLY, FYNNEI. The CDR3 loop spans 15 amino acids.

This chain joins TRBV9 and TRBJ1-1; weak D call: TRBD1 (6 bases). Germline V gene data show CDR1 as SGDLS and CDR2 as YYNGEE. This CDR3 is built from 13 residues. The germline V and J ends were trimmed by 3 bases and 8 bases, with 14 bases remaining between them. The CDR3 bases are TGTGCCAGCAGCGCCCGAACAGGGACGGAAGCTTTCTTT. Amino acid sequence: CASSARTGTEAFF.

This chain uses TRBV9 with TRBJ2-5; 7 nucleotides match TRBD1. The CDR3 is 16 residues long. After removal of 2 bases from V and 4 bases from J, the junction contained 11 bases not matched to a gene. Germline lookup yields CDR1 SGDLS and CDR2 YYNGEE. The CDR3 reads CASSVSGTEGGETQYF. CDR3 bases: TGTGCCAGCAGCGTTTCCGGGACAGAGGGTGGAGAGACCCAGTACTTC. The full variable domain, its missing parts supplied by reference TRBV9 and TRBJ2-5, is DSGVTQTPKHLITATGQRVTLRCSPRSGDLSVYWYQQSLDQGLQFLIQYYNGEERAKGNILERFSAQQFPDLHSELNLSSLELGDSALYFCASSVSGTEGGETQYFGPGTRLLVL.

The V gene is TRBV2, the J gene TRBJ1-1, with 7 positions matching TRBD1. The CDR3 runs to 14 residues. The germline CDR1 and CDR2 sequences are SNHLY and FYNNEI. J was trimmed by 8 bases and V by 7 bases; bases with no gene match: 13. CDR3 nucleotide sequence: TGTGCCAGCACCGAGGTAACAGGGGTTTCCGAAGCTTTCTTT. Protein sequence: CASTEVTGVSEAFF.

V usage is TRBV7-9 and J usage is TRBJ1-4; D is ambiguous. V lost 5 bases to trimming and J lost 8 bases, with 15 bases between them. CDR1 and CDR2 (germline): SEHNR, FQNEAQ (reference sequence). CDR3 length: 14 residues. The CDR3: CASSPTPGLEKLFF. CDR3 in DNA: TGTGCCAGCAGCCCCACCCCAGGTCTCGAAAAACTGTTTTTT.

The chain combines TRBV7-2 with TRBJ1-1; 9 bases are a match to TRBD1. Germline V CDR1 and CDR2: SGHTA, FQGNSA. J lost 4 bases, V lost 2 bases, and 5 bases had no gene match. The CDR3 extends over 15 amino acids. CDR3 region: CASSLFGTGTTEAFF. The CDR3 DNA reads TGTGCCAGCAGCTTATTCGGGACAGGGACCACTGAAGCTTTCTTT. Looking up the rest from reference TRBV7-2 and TRBJ1-1 gives the full variable domain: GAGVSQSPSNKVTEKGKDVELRCDPISGHTALYWYRQSLGQGLEFLIYFQGNSAPDKSGLPSDRFSAERTGGSVSTLTIQRTQQEDSAVYLCASSLFGTGTTEAFFGQGTRLTVV.

The chain couples TRBV11-1 to TRBJ2-1; no clear D. V was trimmed by 5 bases and J by 4 bases, leaving 9 bases between them. This CDR3 spans 13 amino acids. CDR1 is SGHAT, CDR2 FQDESV, per germline (reference sequence). DNA of the CDR3: TGTGCCAGCAGCGAGCGAGGATACAATGAGCAGTTCTTC. Its protein is CASSERGYNEQFF. The full variable domain, with the rest looked up from reference TRBV11-1 and TRBJ2-1, is EAEVAQSPRYKITEKSQAVAFWCDPISGHATLYWYRQILGQGPELLVQFQDESVVDDSQLPKDRFSAERLKGVDSTLKIQPAELGDSAMYLCASSERGYNEQFFGPGTRLTVL.

The chain couples TRBV7-9 to TRBJ2-1; tentatively, D is TRBD1 (5 bases). CDR3 length: 17 amino acids. CDR1 is SEHNR, CDR2 FQNEAQ, per germline (reference sequence). Trimming shortened V by 5 bases and J by 6 bases, and 23 bases separated the two germline ends. The CDR3 DNA sequence: TGTGCCAGCAGCCTTCGGACAAAAGGGGTCGGCGGCAATGAGCAGTTCTTC. Its translation: CASSLRTKGVGGNEQFF.

This chain connects TRBV7-3 to TRBJ1-1; 10 nucleotides line up with TRBD1. Germline trimming cut 2 bases from V and 6 bases from J; bases unmatched to any gene: 9. CDR3 length: 16 residues. Germline CDR1 SGHTA, CDR2 FQGTGA. As DNA, the CDR3 is TGTGCCAGCAGCTTATCAAGGACAGGGGGGATCGCTGAAGCTTTCTTT. This gives the protein CASSLSRTGGIAEAFF.

The chain joins TRBV6-4 to TRBJ1-1; the D gene is possibly TRBD1 (5 bases). Germline CDR1 and CDR2: MRHNA and SNTAGT. The CDR3 covers 19 residues. V was pared by 7 bases and J by 3 bases, with 30 bases between. For the CDR3, the DNA is TGTGCCAGCAAAAAAGGGCAGAGGGCGCGGGGGTGGCTTGACACTGAAGCTTTCTTT. Translating it yields CASKKGQRARGWLDTEAFF.

CDR3 loop: CASSATGDSGNTIYF. CDR3 bases: TGCGCCAGCAGCGCGACAGGGGATTCTGGAAACACCATATATTTT. The V and J genes are TRBV5-1 and TRBJ1-3, with TRBD1 matching over 8 bases. V lost 4 bases, J lost 1 base, and 4 bases stayed unmatched. The germline V gene encodes CDR1 SGHRS and CDR2 YFSETQ. The CDR3 covers 15 residues.

The rearrangement uses TRBV5-4 and TRBJ2-2, with 7 bases that match TRBD2. This CDR3 comprises 15 residues. Germline loops: CDR1 SGHNT, CDR2 YYREEE (reference sequence). Trimming at V came to 4 bases and at J to 2 bases, leaving 5 bases not matched to a gene. The CDR3 here is CASSPSSGNTGELFF. The CDR3 DNA follows: TGTGCCAGCAGCCCATCTAGCGGCAACACCGGGGAGCTGTTTTTT.